This passage covers 25 T cell receptor beta chains from one sample sequenced in a study of T cell repertoires in cytomegalovirus infection. The antigens these receptors bind are not known. TCRdb re-called the reads through MiXCR, storing one row per CDR3 protein. The table lists around 58,000 distinct CDR3 sequences, around 20% of them singletons. This specimen was CD8+ T cells from cultured PBMCs, taken from culture after CMV antigen stimulation. The receptors stem from a human donor in good health (CMV status not recorded). Some clones in this sample may be carry-over from other donors' samples.

This chain uses TRBV6-5 with TRBJ1-5; D is undetermined. Germline lookup yields CDR1 MNHEY and CDR2 SVGAGI. Trimming pared 2 bases from V and 7 bases from J, leaving 15 bases between. The CDR3 consists of 15 residues. The CDR3 sequence is CASSYGEGLRQPQHF. The CDR3 DNA reads as TGTGCCAGCAGTTACGGGGAGGGCCTAAGGCAGCCCCAGCATTTT.

This clonotype turned up a few times. One end of the junction fails to match germline, which may point to a read error. V usage is TRBV7-2 and J usage is TRBJ2-1; 7 bases match TRBD2. The V gene's germline CDR1 is SGHTA and CDR2 FQGNSA. CDR3 length: 13 residues. In DNA form, the CDR3 reads TGTGCCAGCACCTTACTAGCGACGGATGAGCAGTTCTTC. It is translated as CASTLLATDEQFF. Looking up the rest from reference TRBV7-2 and TRBJ2-1 gives the full variable domain: GAGVSQSPSNKVTEKGKDVELRCDPISGHTALYWYRQSLGQGLEFLIYFQGNSAPDKSGLPSDRFSAERTGGSVSTLTIQRTQQEDSAVYLCASTLLATDEQFFGPGTRLTVL.

The chain carries TRBV28 and TRBJ1-2; a possible D gene is TRBD1 (5 bases). This CDR3 contains 13 residues. Per germline, CDR1 MDHEN and CDR2 SYDVKM. V lost 6 bases and J lost 0, with 8 bases in between. The CDR3 is CASRPTANYGYTF. DNA for the CDR3: TGTGCCAGCAGGCCGACAGCTAACTATGGCTACACCTTC.

V is TRBV2 and J is TRBJ1-5; D is possibly TRBD1 (5 bases). V was shortened by 8 bases and J by 2 bases, with 10 bases between the two germline ends. This CDR3 is 13 amino acids long. The germline V gene has CDR1 SNHLY and CDR2 FYNNEI. For the CDR3, the DNA is TGTGCCAGCCAGCGGGGCGGCAATCAGCCCCAGCATTTT. Translating gives CASQRGGNQPQHF.

The chain links TRBV2 to TRBJ1-1; D is uncertain. The CDR3 spans 11 residues. From germline, CDR1 is SNHLY and CDR2 FYNNEI. V was trimmed by 7 bases and J by 3 bases, leaving 6 bases between them. Here the CDR3 reads CASNTDTEAFF. In nucleotides, the CDR3 is TGTGCCAGCAACACAGACACTGAAGCTTTCTTT.

For the CDR3, the DNA is TGCAGTGCTAGAGATCGAGGGGGCGCAACCTACGAGCAGTACTTC. As protein: CSARDRGGATYEQYF. The chain carries TRBV20-1 and TRBJ2-7, with TRBD1 matching over 7 bases. Germline V CDR1 and CDR2: DFQATT, SNEGSKA (reference sequence). CDR3 length: 15 amino acids. Trimming cost V 0 bases and J 2 bases; bases outside gene matches: 7.

The V and J genes are TRBV27 and TRBJ1-5; no reliable D call. CDR3 length: 14 amino acids. Germline CDR1 and CDR2: MNHEY and SMNVEV (reference sequence). Trimming shortened V by 5 bases and J by 6 bases, and 14 bases separated the two germline ends. The CDR3 loop reads CASSPGIPTQPQHF. The CDR3 DNA reads TGTGCCAGCAGTCCGGGGATTCCGACTCAGCCCCAGCATTTT.

This clonotype was found once. The V call is TRBV7-9, the J call TRBJ2-1, with 7 bases that match TRBD2. The V gene's germline CDR1 is SEHNR and CDR2 FQNEAQ (reference sequence). V dropped 6 bases and J dropped 1; count of bases not matched to a gene: 0. The CDR3 runs 13 residues. Here the CDR3 DNA reads TGTGCCAGCAGGCGGGGGTCCTACAATGAGCAGTTCTTC. It is translated as CASRRGSYNEQFF.

This clonotype was seen only a few times. The chain combines TRBV7-2 with TRBJ1-1; TRBD1 matches 7 bases. The CDR3 loop spans 15 amino acids. V was pared by 8 bases and J by 0 bases, with 9 bases of the junction left unmatched. The germline V gene encodes CDR1 SGHTA and CDR2 FQGNSA. The CDR3 region is CASCDREEMNTEAFF. In nucleotides, the CDR3 is TGTGCCAGCTGTGACAGGGAGGAGATGAACACTGAAGCTTTCTTT. Based on the CDR3 plus reference TRBV7-2 and TRBJ1-1, the full variable domain is GAGVSQSPSNKVTEKGKDVELRCDPISGHTALYWYRQSLGQGLEFLIYFQGNSAPDKSGLPSDRFSAERTGGSVSTLTIQRTQQEDSAVYLCASCDREEMNTEAFFGQGTRLTVV.

This clonotype has a count of ten or more. This chain joins TRBV28 and TRBJ1-5; D is unclear. The CDR3 length is 16 residues. V was clipped by 1 base and J by 3 bases, with 13 bases between them. From germline, CDR1 is MDHEN and CDR2 SYDVKM. CDR3 bases: TGTGCCAGCAGTTTATCGTCGGACGGCGACAATCAGCCCCAGCATTTT. Translation: CASSLSSDGDNQPQHF.

The chain recombines TRBV6-2 or TRBV6-3 with TRBJ2-5; 9 bases align to TRBD2. The CDR3 is made up of 16 amino acids. The V segment lost 0 bases and the J segment 5 bases; nucleotides outside the gene matches: 7. Germline assignment: CDR1 MNHEY and CDR2 SVGEGT. The CDR3, as DNA: TGTGCCAGCAGTTACTCCTGGCGCGGGGGGGAGGAGACCCAGTACTTC. Translation gives CASSYSWRGGEETQYF.

The V gene is TRBV27, the J gene TRBJ1-3; perhaps TRBD1 as D (6 bases). Trimming removed 7 bases from V and 0 bases from J, with 10 bases in between. Germline V gives CDR1 MNHEY, CDR2 SMNVEV (reference sequence). CDR3 length: 14 residues. Written as DNA, the CDR3 is TGTGCCAGCATGGGGACAAACTCTGGAAACACCATATATTTT. It translates to CASMGTNSGNTIYF.

J is TRBJ1-1 and V is TRBV5-5; D gene uncertain. V was trimmed by 0 bases and J by 2 bases, leaving 8 bases between them. The germline V gene encodes CDR1 SGHKS and CDR2 YYEKEE (reference sequence). The CDR3 runs 14 residues. The CDR3 region is CASSLVRENTEAFF. DNA for the CDR3: TGTGCCAGCAGCTTGGTTCGGGAAAACACTGAAGCTTTCTTT.

J is TRBJ1-2 and V is TRBV7-7; D may be TRBD1 (5 bases). The CDR3 has 14 residues. The germline gives CDR1 SSHAT, CDR2 FNYEAQ (reference sequence). V shed 3 bases and J shed 4 bases, with 12 bases lying between them. For the CDR3, the DNA is TGTGCCAGCAGCTTTGCCGGGACCCGCTATGGCTACACCTTC. This codes for CASSFAGTRYGYTF.

A few counts support this clonotype. This chain uses TRBV7-2 with TRBJ1-4; TRBD1 matches 7 bases. Trimming at V came to 2 bases and at J to 4 bases, leaving 7 bases not matched to a gene. This CDR3 region has 16 residues. CDR1 SGHTA and CDR2 FQGNSA come from the germline V gene. This chain's CDR3 is CASSLNGGTVNEKLFF. In DNA, the CDR3 is TGTGCCAGCAGCTTAAATGGGGGGACAGTTAATGAAAAACTGTTTTTT.

V gene TRBV7-9 combines with J gene TRBJ1-4; perhaps TRBD1 as D (6 bases). Germline loops: CDR1 SEHNR, CDR2 FQNEAQ (reference sequence). V was shortened by 0 bases and J by 5 bases, with 13 bases between the two germline ends. The CDR3 spans 16 residues. The CDR3 spells CASSLAGGRGNEKLFF. CDR3 sequence (DNA): TGTGCCAGCAGCTTAGCGGGGGGGCGAGGAAATGAAAAACTGTTTTTT.

V is TRBV27 and J is TRBJ1-1; no definite D call. Per the germline V gene, CDR1 is MNHEY and CDR2 is SMNVEV (reference sequence). With 1 base removed from V and 5 bases from J, the gap between germline ends came to 11 bases. The CDR3 loop spans 14 amino acids. The CDR3 nucleotides read TGTGCCAGCAGTTTATATTTGCGGGGTACTGAAGCTTTCTTT. This translates into CASSLYLRGTEAFF.

This clonotype was counted between two and nine times. This chain links TRBV28 with TRBJ1-1; D call uncertain. V lost 1 base, J lost 2 bases, and 17 bases lay in between. Germline-derived CDR1 and CDR2 are MDHEN and SYDVKM. This CDR3 comprises 17 residues. The chain's CDR3 is CASSLSELRDSNTEAFF. The CDR3, as DNA: TGTGCCAGCAGTTTATCGGAACTTCGAGACTCCAACACTGAAGCTTTCTTT.

This clonotype has more than one count but fewer than ten. This chain connects TRBV18 to TRBJ1-1; D not certain. The CDR3 consists of 13 residues. The V end was cut by 4 bases, the J end by 7 bases, with 13 bases between. Germline V gives CDR1 KGHSH, CDR2 LQKENI. CDR3 DNA: TGTGCCAGCTCACAAGGGTACGGGGATGAAGCTTTCTTT. Its translation: CASSQGYGDEAFF.

The chain recombines TRBV6-2 or TRBV6-3 with TRBJ1-1; possibly TRBD1 for D (5 bases). The CDR3 loop spans 15 amino acids. Per germline, CDR1 MNHEY and CDR2 SVGEGT. V lost 7 bases, J lost 4 bases, and 19 bases lay in between. CDR3 in amino acids: CASTPDQGIGTEAFF. The CDR3 DNA is TGTGCCAGCACTCCCGACCAGGGTATCGGCACTGAAGCTTTCTTT.

This clonotype has just a few counts. The chain carries TRBV7-9 and TRBJ2-6; D is perhaps TRBD1 (7 bases). Germline V gene lookup returns CDR1 SEHNR and CDR2 FQNEAQ (reference sequence). The CDR3 consists of 18 residues. V gave up 3 bases and J gave up 2 bases, with 17 bases separating them. CDR3 loop: CASSFSQGRFAGANVLTF. CDR3 nucleotide sequence: TGTGCCAGCAGCTTTTCACAGGGGAGGTTCGCTGGGGCCAACGTCCTGACTTTC.

The chain combines TRBV12-3 or TRBV12-4 with TRBJ2-1, with D tentatively TRBD1 (6 bases). V lost 8 bases and J 5 bases, leaving 13 bases between the germline ends. There are 13 residues in the CDR3. The CDR3 DNA reads TGTGCCAGCCGGGACAAACTTAACAATGAGCAGTTCTTC. Translated: CASRDKLNNEQFF.

The chain uses TRBV7-2 and TRBJ2-7; 8 nucleotides agree with TRBD1. The germline CDR1 and CDR2 sequences are SGHTA and FQGNSA. The CDR3 sequence is 13 residues long. Trimming removed 7 bases from V and 1 base from J; junction bases left unmatched: 3. CDR3 sequence: CASTNRGSYEQYF. Here the CDR3 DNA reads TGTGCCAGCACCAACAGGGGGTCCTACGAGCAGTACTTC.

This clonotype occurred a few times. The J gene is TRBJ1-6, the V gene TRBV4-1, with 7 bases matching TRBD1. The CDR3 extends over 16 amino acids. V was clipped by 4 bases and J by 7 bases; unmatched bases: 10. Per the germline V gene, CDR1 is MGHRA and CDR2 is YSYEKL. The CDR3 protein is CASSPPQGEVNSPLHF. CDR3 nucleotides: TGCGCCAGCAGCCCTCCTCAGGGGGAAGTGAATTCACCCCTCCACTTT.

The chain links TRBV19 to TRBJ2-1; 10 bases map to TRBD2. Looked up from germline, CDR1 is LNHDA and CDR2 is SQIVND (reference sequence). V shed 1 base and J 10 bases; nucleotides not matched to a gene: 7. CDR3 length equals 15 residues. CDR3 loop: CASSIVSGGAGEQFF. CDR3 nucleotide sequence: TGTGCCAGTAGTATAGTAAGCGGGGGGGCCGGGGAGCAGTTCTTC.